A selection of T cell receptor beta chains follows, all from one sample in a study of shared T cell receptors in the human thymus. Repertoires were generated with immunoSEQ multiplex PCR, while TCRdb's copy carries only in-frame clones and drops some. The sample has almost 550,000 clones, around 78% seen once. These records were also assigned to another study, of human thymus T cells.

The source material was thymocytes. Source of these receptors: a boy under two years old with a congenital heart defect. Each CDR3 is given with its conserved first and last residue. D genes are given only for firm matches. A row's size may be missing; if present it is once, few, many or a size class.

>TRBJ1-4|TRBD1|TRBV6-5|13|few
TGTGCCAGCAGGCGAGGACAGGGTGAAAAACTGTTTTTT
CASRRGQGEKLFF
>TRBJ2-7|TRBD2|TRBV28|24|.
TGTGCCAGCAGTTTGCGGGCTAGACAGGAAAGAACCGGGACTAGCGACAAAGGGGCCTACGAGCAGTACTTC
CASSLRARQERTGTSDKGAYEQYF
>TRBJ2-5|TRBD2|TRBV4-3|17|once
TGCGCCAGCAGCCCCTCCTCCCAAACTAGCGGTCAAGAGACCCAGTACTTC
CASSPSSQTSGQETQYF
>TRBJ1-5|.|TRBV27|18|.
TGTGCCAGCAGTCGAACGCCCCCCAGGGGCCTTGGGGATCAGCCCCAGCATTTT
CASSRTPPRGLGDQPQHF
>TRBJ2-5|.|TRBV4-2|13|.
TGTGCCAGCAGCCAAGTTGTGGGCGAGACCCAGTACTTC
CASSQVVGETQYF
>TRBJ2-7|TRBD2|TRBV28|16|.
TGTGCCAGCAGCGGGGGCCCGGGACTAGCTTTCTACGAGCAGTACTTC
CASSGGPGLAFYEQYF
>TRBJ2-1|TRBD2|TRBV14|16|.
TGTGCCAGCAGCCAAGATTGGACTAGCGGGGGCAATGAGCAGTTCTTC
CASSQDWTSGGNEQFF
>TRBJ2-3|TRBD1|TRBV30|18|few
TGTGCCTGGAGTCCTCGACAGGGGGCTAGGACGAGGACAGATACGCAGTATTTT
CAWSPRQGARTRTDTQYF
>TRBJ2-1|TRBD2|TRBV7-9|17|.
TGTGCCAGCAGCTTCACCCCTTTACTAGCGGGAGACAATGAGCAGTTCTTC
CASSFTPLLAGDNEQFF
>TRBJ2-5|.|TRBV6-5|13|.
TGTGCCAGCAATGGGGCCGGTCAAGAGACCCAGTACTTC
CASNGAGQETQYF
>TRBJ1-2|TRBD1|TRBV23-1|16|.
TGCGCCAGCAGTCAACCAACGGACAGGGGGAACTATGGCTACACCTTC
CASSQPTDRGNYGYTF
>TRBJ1-2|.|TRBV5-5|13|.
TGTGCCAGCAGCTTGGACAGTGGCCACGGCTACACCTTC
CASSLDSGHGYTF
>TRBJ2-1|.|TRBV5-1|14|.
TGCGCCAGCAGCTGTGCCCAAGGCCGCGGTGAGCAGTTCTTC
CASSCAQGRGEQFF
>TRBJ2-1|.|TRBV25-1|11|.
TGTGCCAGCAGTCACCCGGGAGAGCAGTTCTTC
CASSHPGEQFF
>TRBJ1-2|.|TRBV27|15|.
TGTGCCAGCAGCCCCCTTTCGGGGAAGAACTATGGCTACACCTTC
CASSPLSGKNYGYTF
>TRBJ2-7|.|TRBV7-2|15|.
TGTGCCAGCAGCTTAGCGGCAGGGGATGTTTACGAGCAGTACTTC
CASSLAAGDVYEQYF
>TRBJ2-3|.|TRBV5-1|15|.
TGCGCCAGCAGCTCACCGAGGACTTTCACAGATACGCAGTATTTT
CASSSPRTFTDTQYF
>TRBJ1-1|.|TRBV19|15|.
TGTGCCAGTACCAGGGTCCTCTTCATGAACACTGAAGCTTTCTTT
CASTRVLFMNTEAFF
>TRBJ1-2|.|TRBV7-2|13|.
TGTGCCAGCAGCCCAGCGGGGGGCTATGGCTACACCTTC
CASSPAGGYGYTF
>TRBJ2-3|TRBD2|TRBV6-1|16|.
TGTGCCAGCAGTGAAGTGGTAGCGGGAGGGTGGGATACGCAGTATTTT
CASSEVVAGGWDTQYF
>TRBJ2-4|TRBD1|TRBV7-2|19|.
TGTGCCAGCAGCCCCCGGGACAGGGGAGATCCTCTGACCAAAAACATTCAGTACTTC
CASSPRDRGDPLTKNIQYF
>TRBJ2-7|TRBD2|TRBV10-3|18|.
TGTGCCATCAGTGAGTCCGGTCGACCTAGCGGAGACTCCTACGAGCAGTACTTC
CAISESGRPSGDSYEQYF
>TRBJ2-3|TRBD2|TRBV19|16|.
TGTGCCAGTAGTATTAATAATAGCGGGAGGACAGATACGCAGTATTTT
CASSINNSGRTDTQYF
>TRBJ2-1|TRBD2|TRBV15|15|.
TGTGCCACCAGCGCCCAGACTAGCGGGTACAATGAGCAGTTCTTC
CATSAQTSGYNEQFF
>TRBJ2-7|TRBD2|TRBV27|16|.
TGTGCCAGCAGTCACGGCGGGAGCGGGAGTATGTACGAGCAGTACTTC
CASSHGGSGSMYEQYF
>TRBJ2-7|.|TRBV27|13|.
TGTGCCAGCAGTTTAATCTCACCGGGGGAGCAGTACTTC
CASSLISPGEQYF
>TRBJ1-5|TRBD1|TRBV15|19|.
TGTGCCACCAGCAGAGATCCCCAGACAGGGGGGAAGGGGAATCAGCCCCAGCATTTT
CATSRDPQTGGKGNQPQHF
>TRBJ2-3|.|TRBV14|14|.
TGTGCCAGCAGCCAGGCTAGAAGCACAGATACGCAGTATTTT
CASSQARSTDTQYF
>TRBJ1-2|TRBD1|TRBV14|18|.
TGTGCCAGCAGCCAAGATTTCATTGGGGACAGGGGGCCCTATGGCTACACCTTC
CASSQDFIGDRGPYGYTF
>TRBJ2-2|.|TRBV14|20|.
TGTGCCAGCAGCTTAAAAGCGTATAACGGGGGGCAACCGAACACCGGGGAGCTGTTTTTT
CASSLKAYNGGQPNTGELFF